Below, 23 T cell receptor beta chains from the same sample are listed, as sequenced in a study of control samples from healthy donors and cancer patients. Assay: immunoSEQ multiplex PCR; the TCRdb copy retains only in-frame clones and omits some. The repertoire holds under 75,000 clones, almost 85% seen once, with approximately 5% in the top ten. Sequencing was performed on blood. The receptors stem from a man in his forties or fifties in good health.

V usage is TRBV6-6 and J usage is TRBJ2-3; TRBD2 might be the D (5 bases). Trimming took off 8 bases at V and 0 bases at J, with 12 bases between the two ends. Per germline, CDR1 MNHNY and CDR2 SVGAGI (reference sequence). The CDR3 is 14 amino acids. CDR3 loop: CASQGSESTDTQYF. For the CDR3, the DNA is TGTGCCAGCCAAGGTAGCGAGAGCACAGATACGCAGTATTTT.

The CDR3 nucleotides read TGTGCCAGCAGTTTAACTAGCGCCAATGAGCAGTTCTTC. It yields the protein CASSLTSANEQFF. V usage is TRBV11-2 and J usage is TRBJ2-1; 7 positions match TRBD2. The CDR3 has 13 residues. V lost 6 bases, J lost 6 bases, and 5 bases stayed unmatched. CDR1 and CDR2 from the germline V gene are SGHAT and FQNNGV.

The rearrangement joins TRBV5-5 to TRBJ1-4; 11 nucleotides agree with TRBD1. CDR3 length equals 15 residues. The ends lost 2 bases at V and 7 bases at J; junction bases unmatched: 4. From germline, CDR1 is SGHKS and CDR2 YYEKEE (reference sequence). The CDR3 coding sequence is TGTGCCAGCAGCTTCCCCGGGACAGGGGGTGAAAAACTGTTTTTT. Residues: CASSFPGTGGEKLFF.

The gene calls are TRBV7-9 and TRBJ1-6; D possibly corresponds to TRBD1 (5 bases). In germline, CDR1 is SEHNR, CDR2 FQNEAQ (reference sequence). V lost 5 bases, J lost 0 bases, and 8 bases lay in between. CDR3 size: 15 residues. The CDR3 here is CASSVDSSYNSPLHF. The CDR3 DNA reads TGTGCCAGCAGCGTCGACAGCTCCTATAATTCACCCCTCCACTTT.

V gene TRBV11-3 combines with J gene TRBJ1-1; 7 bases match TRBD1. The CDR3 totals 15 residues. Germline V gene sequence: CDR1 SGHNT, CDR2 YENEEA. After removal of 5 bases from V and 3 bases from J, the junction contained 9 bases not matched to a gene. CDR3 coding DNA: TGTGCCAGCAGCCTGGCAGGGGGTTTAGACACTGAAGCTTTCTTT. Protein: CASSLAGGLDTEAFF. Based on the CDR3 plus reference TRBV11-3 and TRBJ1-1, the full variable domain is EAGVVQSPRYKIIEKKQPVAFWCNPISGHNTLYWYLQNLGQGPELLIRYENEEAVDDSQLPKDRFSAERLKGVDSTLKIQPAELGDSAVYLCASSLAGGLDTEAFFGQGTRLTVV.

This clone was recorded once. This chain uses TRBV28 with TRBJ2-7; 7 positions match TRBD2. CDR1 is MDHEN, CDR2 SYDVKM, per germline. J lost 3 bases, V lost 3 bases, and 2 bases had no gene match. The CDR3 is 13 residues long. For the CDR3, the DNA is TGTGCCAGCAGTTTTGGCGGGAGCTACGAGCAGTACTTC. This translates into CASSFGGSYEQYF.

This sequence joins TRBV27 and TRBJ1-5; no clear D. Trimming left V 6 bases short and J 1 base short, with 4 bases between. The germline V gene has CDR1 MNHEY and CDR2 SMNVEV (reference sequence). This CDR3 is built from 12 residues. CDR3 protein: CASRSSNQPQHF. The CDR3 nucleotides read TGTGCCAGCAGGTCCAGCAATCAGCCCCAGCATTTT.

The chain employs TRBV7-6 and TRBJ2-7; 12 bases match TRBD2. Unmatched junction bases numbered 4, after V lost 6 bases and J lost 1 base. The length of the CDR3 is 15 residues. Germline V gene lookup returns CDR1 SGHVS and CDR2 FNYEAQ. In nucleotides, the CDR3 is TGTGCCAGCAGGAGAGGGACTAGCGGGTCCTACGAGCAGTACTTC. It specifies CASRRGTSGSYEQYF.

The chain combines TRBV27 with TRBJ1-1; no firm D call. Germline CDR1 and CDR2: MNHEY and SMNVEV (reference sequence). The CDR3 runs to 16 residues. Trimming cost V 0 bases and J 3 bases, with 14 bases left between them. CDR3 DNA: TGTGCCAGCAGTTTATCCCCTGGAGCGAGGTACACTGAAGCTTTCTTT. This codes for CASSLSPGARYTEAFF.

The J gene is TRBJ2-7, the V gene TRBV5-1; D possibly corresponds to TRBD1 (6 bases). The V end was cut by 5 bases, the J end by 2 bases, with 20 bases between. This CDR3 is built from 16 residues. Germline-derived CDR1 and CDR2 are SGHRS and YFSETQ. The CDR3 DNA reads TGCGCCAGCAGTCCGGGCCGGGACAAAGGCCCCTACGAGCAGTACTTC. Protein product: CASSPGRDKGPYEQYF.

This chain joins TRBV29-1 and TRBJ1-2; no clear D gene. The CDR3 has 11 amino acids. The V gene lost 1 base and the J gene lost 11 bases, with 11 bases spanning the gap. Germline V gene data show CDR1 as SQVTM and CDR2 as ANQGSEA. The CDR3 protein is CSVEGSEVYTF. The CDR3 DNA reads TGCAGCGTTGAAGGGTCAGAGGTGTACACCTTC.

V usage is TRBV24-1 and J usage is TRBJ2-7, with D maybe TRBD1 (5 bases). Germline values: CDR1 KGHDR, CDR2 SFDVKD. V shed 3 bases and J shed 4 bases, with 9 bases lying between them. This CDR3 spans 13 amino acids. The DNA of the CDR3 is TGTGCCACCAGTGATCACAGGCGGTACGAGCAGTACTTC. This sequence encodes CATSDHRRYEQYF.

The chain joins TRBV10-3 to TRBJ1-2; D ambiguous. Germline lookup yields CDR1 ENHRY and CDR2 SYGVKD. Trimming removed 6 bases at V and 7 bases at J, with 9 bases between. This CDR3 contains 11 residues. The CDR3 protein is CAIREDVGYTF. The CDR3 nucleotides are TGTGCCATCAGAGAGGACGTTGGCTACACCTTC.

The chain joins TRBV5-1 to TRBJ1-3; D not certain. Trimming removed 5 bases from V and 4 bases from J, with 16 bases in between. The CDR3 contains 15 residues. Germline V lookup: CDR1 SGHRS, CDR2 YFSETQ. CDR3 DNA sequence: TGCGCCAGCAGAAGAGAGGGAACGGAAGGAAACACCATATATTTT. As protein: CASRREGTEGNTIYF.

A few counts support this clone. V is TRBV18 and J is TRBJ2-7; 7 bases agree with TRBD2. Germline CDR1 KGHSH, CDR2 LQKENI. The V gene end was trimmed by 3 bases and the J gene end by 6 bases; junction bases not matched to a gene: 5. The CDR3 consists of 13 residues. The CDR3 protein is CASSPLGGGEQYF. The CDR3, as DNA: TGTGCCAGCTCACCCCTTGGGGGGGGCGAGCAGTACTTC. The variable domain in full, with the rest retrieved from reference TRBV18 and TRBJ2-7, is NAGVMQNPRHLVRRRGQEARLRCSPMKGHSHVYWYRQLPEEGLKFMVYLQKENIIDESGMPKERFSAEFPKEGPSILRIQQVVRGDSAAYFCASSPLGGGEQYFGPGTRLTVT.

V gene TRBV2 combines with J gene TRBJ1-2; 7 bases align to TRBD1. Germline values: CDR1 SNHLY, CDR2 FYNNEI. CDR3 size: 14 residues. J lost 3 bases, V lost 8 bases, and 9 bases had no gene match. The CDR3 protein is CASVETGFDYGYTF. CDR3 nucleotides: TGTGCCAGCGTGGAGACAGGGTTCGACTATGGCTACACCTTC.

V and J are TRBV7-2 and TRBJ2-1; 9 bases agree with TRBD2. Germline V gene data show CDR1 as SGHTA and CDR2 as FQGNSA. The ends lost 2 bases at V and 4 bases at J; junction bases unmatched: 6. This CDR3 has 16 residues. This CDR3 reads CASSLNPLAGYNEQFF. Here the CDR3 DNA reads TGTGCCAGCAGCTTAAACCCGCTAGCGGGGTACAATGAGCAGTTCTTC.

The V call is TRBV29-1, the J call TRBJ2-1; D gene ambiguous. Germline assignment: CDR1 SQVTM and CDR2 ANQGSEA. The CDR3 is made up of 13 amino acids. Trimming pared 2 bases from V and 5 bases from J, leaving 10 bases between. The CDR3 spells CSVEQDLDNEQFF. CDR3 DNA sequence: TGCAGCGTTGAACAGGACCTTGACAATGAGCAGTTCTTC.

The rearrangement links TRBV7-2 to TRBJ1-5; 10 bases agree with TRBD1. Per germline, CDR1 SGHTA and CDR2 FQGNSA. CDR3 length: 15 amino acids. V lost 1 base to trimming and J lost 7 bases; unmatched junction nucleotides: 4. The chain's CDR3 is CASSLDGTGEQPQHF. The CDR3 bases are TGTGCCAGCAGCTTAGATGGGACAGGGGAACAGCCCCAGCATTTT.

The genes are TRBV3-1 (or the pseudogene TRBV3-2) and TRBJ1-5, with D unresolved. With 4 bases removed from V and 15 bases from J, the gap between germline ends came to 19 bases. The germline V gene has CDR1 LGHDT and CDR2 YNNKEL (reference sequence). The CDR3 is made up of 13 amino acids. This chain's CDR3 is CASSRGSPGVRHF. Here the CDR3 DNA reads TGTGCCAGCAGCCGCGGGTCCCCCGGGGTTCGGCATTTT.

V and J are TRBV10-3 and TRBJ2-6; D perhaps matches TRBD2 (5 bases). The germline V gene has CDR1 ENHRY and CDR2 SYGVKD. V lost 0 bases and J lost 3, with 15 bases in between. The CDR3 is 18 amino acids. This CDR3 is CAISESSPTGSGANVLTF. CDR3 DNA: TGTGCCATCAGTGAGTCCAGCCCCACGGGGAGTGGGGCCAACGTCCTGACTTTC.

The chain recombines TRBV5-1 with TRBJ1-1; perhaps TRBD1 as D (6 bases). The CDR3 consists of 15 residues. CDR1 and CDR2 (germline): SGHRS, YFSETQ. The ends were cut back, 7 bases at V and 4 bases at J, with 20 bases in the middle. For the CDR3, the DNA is TGCGCCAGCGGAACAGGGATCGAGAGTGCCACTGAAGCTTTCTTT. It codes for CASGTGIESATEAFF.

CDR3 residues: CASKTGETLYEQYF. For the CDR3, the DNA is TGCGCCAGCAAGACGGGGGAAACCCTCTACGAGCAGTACTTC. The rearrangement links TRBV5-1 to TRBJ2-7; D is perhaps TRBD2 (6 bases). In germline, CDR1 is SGHRS, CDR2 YFSETQ. Trimming shortened V by 6 bases and J by 3 bases, and 16 bases separated the two germline ends. There are 14 residues in the CDR3.